Each of the 14 T cell receptor beta chains below was sequenced from the same sample in a study of blood T cell repertoires in COVID-19. TCRdb keeps only in-frame clones here, not all; method: immunoSEQ multiplex PCR. The table records a few hundred thousand clones, approximately 90% of them present only once. Sequenced material: PBMCs or T cells enriched from blood (not recorded which). The source of these receptors is a man aged 25-45 years who had recovered from COVID-19.

The chain has TRBV19 and TRBJ1-3; D call uncertain. Germline V CDR1 and CDR2: LNHDA, SQIVND (reference sequence). Trimming removed 5 bases from V and 0 bases from J, with 11 bases in between. The CDR3 covers 15 residues. CDR3 region: CASSREGSSGNTIYF. The CDR3 DNA sequence: TGTGCCAGTAGTCGGGAGGGCTCCTCTGGAAACACCATATATTTT.

The gene calls are TRBV4-3 and TRBJ2-7, with 7 bases aligning to TRBD1. In germline, CDR1 is LGHNA, CDR2 YSLEER. This CDR3 spans 17 amino acids. V shed 2 bases and J 1 base; nucleotides not matched to a gene: 11. CDR3 protein: CASSQKPVEGASYEQYF. Written as DNA, the CDR3 is TGCGCCAGCAGCCAAAAGCCGGTCGAGGGGGCGTCCTACGAGCAGTACTTC.

The V and J genes are TRBV5-1 and TRBJ1-5, with 8 bases matching TRBD1. J was trimmed by 3 bases and V by 4 bases; bases with no gene match: 3. Germline CDR1 and CDR2: SGHRS and YFSETQ. This CDR3 spans 14 amino acids. The CDR3 loop is CASSPGQVNQPQHF. The DNA for the CDR3 is TGCGCCAGCAGCCCGGGACAGGTCAATCAGCCCCAGCATTTT.

This clone showed up just once. V gene TRBV4-1 combines with J gene TRBJ2-7; 10 bases fit TRBD1. In germline, CDR1 is MGHRA, CDR2 YSYEKL. V lost 5 bases and J lost 1; bases outside the gene matches: 14. The CDR3 is 18 residues long. CDR3 protein: CASSVIFNPGQGSYEQYF. The CDR3, as DNA: TGCGCCAGCAGCGTAATCTTCAACCCGGGACAGGGGTCCTACGAGCAGTACTTC.

This clone was counted only a few times. The chain has TRBV29-1 and TRBJ2-6; 7 bases agree with TRBD1. V was clipped by 7 bases and J by 3 bases; unmatched bases: 9. This CDR3 region has 15 residues. CDR1 and CDR2 (germline): SQVTM, ANQGSEA. The CDR3 is CSASDRVGGANVLTF. The CDR3 DNA sequence: TGCAGCGCCTCCGACAGGGTAGGTGGGGCCAACGTCCTGACTTTC.

The rearrangement joins TRBV7-9 to TRBJ1-1, with 8 bases aligning to TRBD1. CDR1 is SEHNR, CDR2 FQNEAQ, per germline (reference sequence). The CDR3 is made up of 19 amino acids. V dropped 2 bases and J dropped 3; count of bases not matched to a gene: 17. The DNA of the CDR3 is TGTGCCAGCAGCTTATTGGACAGGGCCCTAACTGGCAAGGACACTGAAGCTTTCTTT. Translation: CASSLLDRALTGKDTEAFF.

J is TRBJ2-1 and V is TRBV12-3 or TRBV12-4; D ambiguous. This CDR3 spans 12 amino acids. Trimming removed 3 bases from V and 7 bases from J, with 7 bases in between. CDR3 in DNA: TGTGCCAGCAGTTTCTATGAGAATGAGCAGTTCTTC. The encoded protein is CASSFYENEQFF.

The genes are TRBV5-4 and TRBJ2-3; TRBD2 matches 7 bases. Germline lookup yields CDR1 SGHNT and CDR2 YYREEE (reference sequence). The V gene end was trimmed by 4 bases and the J gene end by 4 bases; junction bases not matched to a gene: 15. CDR3 length equals 17 residues. The CDR3 loop is CASSPARERGPSDTQYF. In nucleotides, the CDR3 is TGTGCCAGCAGCCCAGCTCGGGAGCGGGGCCCCTCAGATACGCAGTATTTT.

This sequence joins TRBV21-1 and TRBJ2-7; TRBD1 was called by the table and not checked on the DNA. TRBV21-1 is listed as a pseudogene. This CDR3 has 13 residues. The CDR3 bases are TGTGCCAGCAGCAAAATCAGGGTCTACGAGCAGTACTTC. This translates into CASSKIRVYEQYF.

V and J are TRBV3-1 (or the pseudogene TRBV3-2) and TRBJ1-2, with unresolved D. This CDR3 region has 12 residues. With 1 base removed from V and 5 bases from J, the gap between germline ends came to 5 bases. CDR1 and CDR2 (germline): LGHDT, YNNKEL (reference sequence). The chain's CDR3 is CASSQVRYGYTF. The CDR3 DNA reads TGTGCCAGCAGCCAAGTCAGGTATGGCTACACCTTC.

The table lists this clone with a count of one. V usage is TRBV30 and J usage is TRBJ1-6; 8 bases align to TRBD1. V trimming: 3 bases; J trimming: 7 bases; junction bases outside the gene matches: 8. This CDR3 is built from 15 residues. Germline-derived CDR1 and CDR2 are GTSNPN and SVGIG (reference sequence). Written as DNA, the CDR3 is TGTGCCTGGAGCGACGGACAGGGCGGAAATTCACCCCTCCACTTT. Translated, it gives CAWSDGQGGNSPLHF.

The chain has TRBV4-2 and TRBJ2-5, with TRBD2 matching over 7 bases. J was trimmed by 2 bases and V by 2 bases; bases with no gene match: 14. Germline V CDR1 and CDR2: LGHNA, YNFKEQ. There are 18 residues in the CDR3. CDR3: CASSQQSGALGLQETQYF. The CDR3 DNA is TGTGCCAGCAGCCAACAGAGTGGGGCCCTGGGACTACAAGAGACCCAGTACTTC.

The rearrangement uses TRBV30 and TRBJ2-3; D is uncertain. CDR1 and CDR2 (germline): GTSNPN, SVGIG (reference sequence). CDR3 length equals 12 residues. Trimming took off 4 bases at V and 8 bases at J, with 13 bases between the two ends. This CDR3 is CAWTVPGGTQYF. The CDR3 coding sequence is TGTGCCTGGACCGTCCCCGGCGGTACGCAGTATTTT.

This rearrangement joins TRBV13 to TRBJ1-4, with 7 nucleotides matching TRBD1. This CDR3 is 17 amino acids long. Germline assignment: CDR1 PRHDT and CDR2 FYEKMQ (reference sequence). V shed 3 bases and J 0 bases; nucleotides not matched to a gene: 7. The CDR3, as DNA: TGTGCCAGCAGCTTGGGACAGTACCTTGCAACTAATGAAAAACTGTTTTTT. Encoded protein: CASSLGQYLATNEKLFF.